This T cell receptor beta chain emerged from a study of CD8 T cells in ankylosing spondylitis. Regarding this clonotype: Antigen unknown.

The V gene's germline CDR1 is LGHNT and CDR2 FRNRAP. The CDR3 is made up of 17 amino acids. Trimming cost V 3 bases and J 3 bases; bases outside gene matches: 10. General study findings and limits: Reportedly, significant enrichment of disease-linked clones occurred in matched ankylosing spondylitis synovial fluid. Apparently characteristic of ankylosing spondylitis blood was a TCR beta motif (about eight highly homologous variants). Some of these motif variants have turned up before, in reports on reactive arthritis synovial fluid and blood.

Making the TCR beta libraries involved quantitative 5'-RACE with molecular barcodes. TCRdb used MiXCR to reprocess the 5' RACE reads, holding one entry per CDR3 protein. The sample shows tens of thousands of distinct CDR3 sequences, about 9% of them seen only once. Sequenced material: blood, either unsorted or a sorted T cell fraction (not recorded which). The receptor's source is a male donor with ankylosing spondylitis. The V gene is TRBV12-5, the J gene TRBJ2-5, with 10 bases lining up with TRBD1. The CDR3 region has the DNA TGTGCTAGTGGTTTCACCGGGACAGGGGCCCGAAAAGAGACCCAGTACTTC. Amino acids: CASGFTGTGARKETQYF.